The clone carrying this TCR beta chain appeared a few times. The data stem from a study of early T cells in non-severe SARS-CoV-2 infection. Germline V lookup: CDR1 ENHRY, CDR2 SYGVKD. The CDR3 spans 14 residues. V dropped 10 bases and J dropped 4; count of bases not matched to a gene: 10. Attached unique molecular identifiers marked individual cDNA molecules. TCRdb ran MiXCR on the 5' RACE reads and lists one entry per CDR3 protein. Of 37,000 or so distinct CDR3 sequences listed, 5% to 6.5% were seen once; the top ten hold roughly 24%. The gene calls are TRBV10-3 and TRBJ1-1; 9 bases map to TRBD1. This clonotype originated in an adult who was a healthcare worker with PCR-confirmed SARS-CoV-2 infection or an uninfected control (not recorded which). Source material: whole blood. DNA of the CDR3: TGTGCCACTTACCCGGGACAGGGCTTCACTGAAGCTTTCTTT. Protein sequence: CATYPGQGFTEAFF.